This T cell receptor (beta chain) comes out of a study of blood T cell repertoires in COVID-19. Study summary: The analysed material was cDNA or gDNA that came from T cells, B-cell-depleted T cells, or PBMCs.

The trim removed 1 base at V and 3 bases at J, leaving 4 bases unmatched. CDR3 size: 15 residues. CDR1 and CDR2 from the germline V gene are SNHLY and FYNNEI. Authors' data handling: It was from reference gene primer amplification that nucleated cell counts were estimated. TCRdb keeps only in-frame clones here, not all; method: immunoSEQ multiplex PCR. D and trimming come from the DNA, and the V and J calls and clone size come from that table. The sample yields some 88,000 clones, roughly nine tenths seen once. The chain employs TRBV2 and TRBJ2-3; 7 nucleotides line up with TRBD1. The receptor comes from a human donor with active COVID-19. The donor label of this sample is uncertain. Sequencing was carried out using peripheral blood. The chain's CDR3 is CASSEEGGRTDTQYF. DNA for the CDR3: TGTGCCAGCAGTGAAGAAGGGGGCCGGACAGATACGCAGTATTTT.